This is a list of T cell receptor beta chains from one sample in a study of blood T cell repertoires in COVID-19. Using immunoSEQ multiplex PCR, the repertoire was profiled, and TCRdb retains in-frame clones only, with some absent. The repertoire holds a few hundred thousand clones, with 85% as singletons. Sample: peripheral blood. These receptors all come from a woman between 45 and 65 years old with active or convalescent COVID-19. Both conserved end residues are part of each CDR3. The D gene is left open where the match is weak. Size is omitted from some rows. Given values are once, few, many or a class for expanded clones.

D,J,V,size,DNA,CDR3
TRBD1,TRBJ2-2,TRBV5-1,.,TGCGCCAGCGGTCGGACAGGGGATGCCGGGGAGCTGTTTTTT,CASGRTGDAGELFF
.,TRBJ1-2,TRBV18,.,TGTGCCAGCTCCTCCGGATCCGGGGGCTACACCTTC,CASSSGSGGYTF
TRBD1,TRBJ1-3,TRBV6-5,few,TGTGCCAGCCGTTCGGCAGGGGGCCTCGGAAACACCATATATTTT,CASRSAGGLGNTIYF
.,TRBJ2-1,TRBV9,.,TGTGCCAGCAGCGCTGAGCCCGGGACTCTGCAGTTCTTC,CASSAEPGTLQFF
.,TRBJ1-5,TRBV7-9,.,TGTGCCAGCAGCCCACTGGACAGTAATCAGCCCCAGCATTTT,CASSPLDSNQPQHF
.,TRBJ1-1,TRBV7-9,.,TGTGCCAGCAGCCCCCCCAGGGATAGGAACACTGAAGCTTTCTTT,CASSPPRDRNTEAFF
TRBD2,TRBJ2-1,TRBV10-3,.,TGTGCCATCAGTGGCGGGAGGGCTGGCTCCTACAATGAGCAGTTCTTC,CAISGGRAGSYNEQFF
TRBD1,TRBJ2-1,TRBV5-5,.,TGTGCCAGCACCTCCGATGGAGGACAGGGTGAGTTCTTC,CASTSDGGQGEFF
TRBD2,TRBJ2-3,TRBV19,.,TGTGCCAGTAGTACCGTGCGCGGGAGGTCCACAGATACGCAGTATTTT,CASSTVRGRSTDTQYF
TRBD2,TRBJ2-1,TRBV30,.,TGTGCCTGGAGTCCGGGACTAGCAGACTACAATGAGCAGTTCTTC,CAWSPGLADYNEQFF
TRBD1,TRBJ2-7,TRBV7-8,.,TGTGCCAGCAGCTCCGAGACAGGGGGCATTATCTACGAGCAGTACTTC,CASSSETGGIIYEQYF
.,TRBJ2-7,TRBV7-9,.,TGTGCCAGCAGCTCCGACAGCCCCTACGAGCAGTACTTC,CASSSDSPYEQYF